The clone carrying this T cell receptor beta chain was observed a handful of times. Other DNA sequences in the sample encode the same CDR3. The CDR3 covers 12 residues. Trimming shortened V by 8 bases and J by 2 bases, and 9 bases separated the two germline ends. CDR1 is SNHLY, CDR2 FYNNEI, per germline. In the source study's methods: Reference gene primers were amplified, and this amplification served to estimate nucleated cell counts. Sequencing was performed with immunoSEQ multiplex PCR; in TCRdb, only in-frame clones are kept and a portion is missing. D and trimming come from the DNA, and the V and J calls and clone size come from that table. The table lists approximately 270,000 clones, roughly 86% of them singletons. This record comes from a study of blood T cell repertoires in COVID-19. Study overall: The samples span acute and convalescent COVID-19 from the United States, Italy and Spain. PBMCs, B-cell-depleted T cells, or T cells were the source of the cDNA or gDNA that made up the material.

Sequenced: peripheral blood. This clonotype originated in a man aged 40-50 years with active or convalescent COVID-19. The gene calls are TRBV2 and TRBJ1-1; possibly TRBD1 for D (5 bases). CDR3 DNA: TGTGCCAGCGGAAGGGGAAACACTGAAGCTTTCTTT. This codes for CASGRGNTEAFF.